The sequence of this TCR beta chain was determined in a study of post-analysis software for immune sequencing data. A note on this clonotype: Its target is unknown.

V lost 2 bases and J lost 2, with 8 bases in between. This CDR3 is 14 amino acids long. Germline CDR1 MRHNA, CDR2 SNTAGT. Unique molecular identifiers were carried by the TCR beta cDNA libraries. T cells, roughly 0.9 to 11 million of them, yielded hundreds of thousands of cDNA molecules. In TCRdb, the PCR reads were re-called with MiXCR into one record per CDR3 protein. The table shows under 900,000 distinct CDR3 sequences, with approximately 50% occurring only once. Study outcomes and limitations: The five TRBV segments detected at higher frequency in patients than in controls included TRBV5-6, TRBV5-1 and TRBV20-1. Compared with controls, patients showed significantly lower normalized Chao1 diversity.

This TCR derives from a girl aged 5-17 years with multiple sclerosis. The sample taken for sequencing was blood. The V call is TRBV6-4, the J call TRBJ2-3, with D unclear. The DNA of the CDR3 is TGTGCCAGCAGTGACGGGTCCGCCACAGATACGCAGTATTTT. Translating gives CASSDGSATDTQYF.